This T cell receptor beta chain was captured by sequencing in a study of blood T cells in healthy people across ages. Study-level background: Using template switching, researchers captured about one barcoded beta molecule for each two T cells. Regarding the study as a whole: The study found more naive CD4+ cells and higher diversity in long-lived than aged donors.

A minimum of 6 million PBMCs was isolated per sample. Primers used in a second PCR of roughly 7 to 11 cycles were a sample-barcoded 5' primer and a J-beta primer mix. One entry per CDR3 protein results from TCRdb running MiXCR on the 5' RACE reads. The sample includes fewer than 950,000 distinct CDR3 sequences, under 40% of them seen just once. CDR3 length: 15 amino acids. The germline V gene encodes CDR1 SGHTA and CDR2 FQGTGA. V gave up 10 bases and J gave up 3 bases; unmatched junction bases: 10. As regards this clonotype: Its antigen remains unidentified.

The sample was blood. The genes are TRBV7-3 and TRBJ2-1; 9 bases are shared with TRBD2. The sequence derives from a man aged 18 to 30 in good health. Written as DNA, the CDR3 is TGTGCCAACAGTTCTAGCGGGGCTGACTACAATGAGCAGTTCTTC. Translating it yields CANSSSGADYNEQFF. The whole variable domain, filled in from reference TRBV7-3 and TRBJ2-1, reads GAGVSQTPSNKVTEKGKYVELRCDPISGHTALYWYRQSLGQGPEFLIYFQGTGAADDSGLPNDRFFAVRPEGSVSTLKIQRTERGDSAVYLCANSSSGADYNEQFFGPGTRLTVL.